This T cell receptor beta chain was observed in a study of cytomegalovirus exposure and HLA in healthy donors. As for the study in general: Around 83% of around 400 genotyped donors fell in the Caucasian-associated ancestry cluster.

60 Vbeta and 13 Jbeta primers were used in PCR. Authors' processing steps: In a later analysis, of tens of millions of unique beta chains, some 10 million appeared in at least two donors. The method was immunoSEQ multiplex PCR; TCRdb's version includes in-frame clones alone and lacks a portion of them. V, J and clone size were drawn from that table, and D and trimming were deduced from the DNA. The specimen's table records roughly 73,000 clones. Those who donated were healthy bone marrow donors. In germline, CDR1 is MNHEY, CDR2 SVGAGI. The V end was cut by 0 bases, the J end by 3 bases, with 8 bases between. The CDR3 sequence is 14 residues long.

The sample comprised PBMCs. The chain employs TRBV6-5 and TRBJ1-1; D unclear. This receptor was taken from a man aged 50-60 years in good health and CMV-seropositive. CDR3 sequence reads: CASSYSPVDTEAFF. The DNA for the CDR3 is TGTGCCAGCAGTTACTCGCCAGTCGACACTGAAGCTTTCTTT.